One sample yielded the 20 T cell receptor beta chains listed below, sequenced in a study of STAT3 mutations in large granular lymphocyte leukemia. Their recognized antigens are unknown. Study results and caveats: Every T-LGLL patient had at least one immunodominant TCRbeta clonotype.

Only in-frame clones appear in the TCRdb table, and some are missing; sequencing was by immunoSEQ multiplex PCR. The sample shows 2,500 or so clones, roughly 30% of them seen only once. Sequenced: PBMCs. These TCRs come from a human donor with T large granular lymphocyte leukemia. Some clones in this sample may be carry-over from other donors' samples.

This chain connects TRBV29-1 to TRBJ2-7, with D perhaps matching TRBD1 or TRBD2 (5 bases each). This CDR3 has 13 amino acids. The ends were cut back, 6 bases at V and 0 bases at J, with 12 bases in the middle. Germline CDR1 SQVTM, CDR2 ANQGSEA. The CDR3 sequence is CSVWDLSSYEQYF. CDR3 nucleotides: TGCAGCGTCTGGGACCTGAGCTCCTACGAGCAGTACTTC.

The chain employs TRBV7-9 and TRBJ2-7; D is ambiguous. The CDR3 totals 14 residues. V was clipped by 5 bases and J by 0 bases, with 11 bases between them. Looked up from germline, CDR1 is SEHNR and CDR2 is FQNEAQ (reference sequence). CDR3 bases: TGTGCCAGCAGCAACATAGCACTCTCCTACGAGCAGTACTTC. Translated: CASSNIALSYEQYF.

This clone was counted a few times. The V call is TRBV4-3, the J call TRBJ2-7; D is undetermined. There are 13 residues in the CDR3. The V end lost 4 bases, the J end lost 3 bases, and 10 bases lay between the germline ends. CDR1 is LGHNA and CDR2 is YSLEER in the germline V gene. CDR3 in DNA: TGCGCCAGCAGCCCATTCCGAGGCTACGAGCAGTACTTC. Its protein is CASSPFRGYEQYF.

The gene calls are TRBV4-1 and TRBJ1-2, with 9 bases identical to TRBD1. The germline gives CDR1 MGHRA, CDR2 YSYEKL. This CDR3 has 14 amino acids. Germline trimming cut 4 bases from V and 4 bases from J; bases unmatched to any gene: 4. CDR3: CASSPYRGPYGYTF. The CDR3 DNA reads TGCGCCAGCAGCCCATACAGGGGGCCCTATGGCTACACCTTC.

The chain uses TRBV27 and TRBJ2-1; TRBD1 matches at 11 bases. CDR1 is MNHEY, CDR2 SMNVEV, per germline (reference sequence). This CDR3 is 18 amino acids long. The ends lost 7 bases at V and 4 bases at J; junction bases unmatched: 15. The CDR3 loop is CASTADRGRSGVYNEQFF. The CDR3 coding sequence is TGTGCCAGCACCGCGGACAGGGGGCGTAGCGGGGTATACAATGAGCAGTTCTTC.

This chain joins TRBV30 and TRBJ1-4; 7 nucleotides line up with TRBD1. CDR1 is GTSNPN, CDR2 SVGIG, per germline (reference sequence). This CDR3 region has 13 residues. Trimming at V came to 1 base and at J to 7 bases, leaving 3 bases not matched to a gene. DNA for the CDR3: TGTGCCTGGAGTGCGACAGGGTTTGAAAAACTGTTTTTT. Its translation: CAWSATGFEKLFF. The complete variable domain, with remaining parts taken from reference TRBV30 and TRBJ1-4, reads SQTIHQWPATLVQPVGSPLSLECTVEGTSNPNLYWYRQAAGRGLQLLFYSVGIGQISSEVPQNLSASRPQDRQFILSSKKLLLSDSGFYLCAWSATGFEKLFFGSGTQLSVL.

V is TRBV18 and J is TRBJ1-1; D gene unclear. CDR3 length: 16 residues. Trimming cost V 3 bases and J 0 bases, with 14 bases left between them. Germline V lookup: CDR1 KGHSH, CDR2 LQKENI. For the CDR3, the DNA is TGTGCCAGCTCACCTGAGGCCGGACCTTTGAACACTGAAGCTTTCTTT. It translates to CASSPEAGPLNTEAFF. Full variable domain (rest looked up from reference TRBV18 and TRBJ1-1): NAGVMQNPRHLVRRRGQEARLRCSPMKGHSHVYWYRQLPEEGLKFMVYLQKENIIDESGMPKERFSAEFPKEGPSILRIQQVVRGDSAAYFCASSPEAGPLNTEAFFGQGTRLTVV.

This chain connects TRBV5-1 to TRBJ1-5; D remains unclear. V was pared by 2 bases and J by 2 bases, with 8 bases between. CDR3 length equals 14 residues. In germline, CDR1 is SGHRS, CDR2 YFSETQ. The chain's CDR3 is CASSFGTGNQPQHF. The CDR3 DNA sequence: TGCGCCAGCAGCTTCGGCACCGGCAATCAGCCCCAGCATTTT.

This chain links TRBV30 with TRBJ1-3, with D possibly being TRBD1 (5 bases). Germline CDR1 and CDR2: GTSNPN and SVGIG (reference sequence). CDR3 length equals 11 residues. This chain's CDR3 is CAGTSGNTIYF. The CDR3 DNA follows: TGTGCGGGGACCTCTGGAAACACCATATATTTT.

This clone was detected a few times. The V and J genes are TRBV28 and TRBJ2-1; 11 bases agree with TRBD2. Trimming removed 5 bases from V and 8 bases from J; junction bases left unmatched: 8. Germline V gene lookup returns CDR1 MDHEN and CDR2 SYDVKM. This CDR3 is 15 amino acids long. The CDR3 here is CASSDPGTSGDEQFF. The CDR3 DNA reads as TGTGCCAGCAGTGACCCCGGGACTAGCGGCGATGAGCAGTTCTTC.

This clone was recorded a few times. The genes are TRBV12-5 and TRBJ1-2, with D possibly TRBD1 on 6 matching bases. This CDR3 comprises 13 residues. With 6 bases removed from V and 3 bases from J, the gap between germline ends came to 11 bases. Germline CDR1 LGHNT, CDR2 FRNRAP. For the CDR3, the DNA is TGTGCTAGTGGAGGGGGGAGTGACTATGGCTACACCTTC. Its translation is CASGGGSDYGYTF.

Only one count was recorded for this clone. The chain joins TRBV9 to TRBJ1-6, with 7 bases aligning to TRBD1. This CDR3 spans 15 amino acids. The V segment lost 4 bases and the J segment 10 bases; nucleotides outside the gene matches: 11. Germline assignment: CDR1 SGDLS and CDR2 YYNGEE. The CDR3 coding sequence is TGTGCCAGCAGCCCCCGACAGGGAGAAGGATCACCCCTCCACTTT. It codes for CASSPRQGEGSPLHF.

The rearrangement links TRBV29-1 to TRBJ2-7; D is unclear. From germline, CDR1 is SQVTM and CDR2 ANQGSEA. The CDR3 has 11 residues. Trimming pared 4 bases from V and 3 bases from J, leaving 7 bases between. The CDR3 reads CSVGTGYEQYF. In DNA, the CDR3 is TGCAGCGTTGGGACCGGCTACGAGCAGTACTTC.

This chain joins TRBV4-3 and TRBJ2-1, with 10 positions matching TRBD2. Trimming cost V 4 bases and J 8 bases; bases outside gene matches: 2. Germline V gene data show CDR1 as LGHNA and CDR2 as YSLEER. CDR3 length equals 13 residues. The CDR3: CASSLGLADEQFF. The CDR3 DNA sequence: TGCGCCAGCAGCCTCGGACTAGCGGATGAGCAGTTCTTC.

This clone was observed a few times. In DNA form, the CDR3 reads TGTGCCAGTACCTTTGGGGGAGCTAACTATGGCTACACCTTC. Translating gives CASTFGGANYGYTF. The chain uses TRBV19 and TRBJ1-2; maybe TRBD1 (5 bases). The V end was cut by 7 bases, the J end by 0 bases, with 12 bases between. The CDR3 runs 14 residues. CDR1 is LNHDA, CDR2 SQIVND, per germline (reference sequence).

This clone was detected only a few times. The chain links TRBV19 to TRBJ2-7, with 9 bases aligning to TRBD1. Germline loops: CDR1 LNHDA, CDR2 SQIVND (reference sequence). Trimming at V came to 8 bases and at J to 4 bases, leaving 9 bases not matched to a gene. The CDR3 length is 14 residues. The CDR3 here is CASGTGRSEYEQYF. The CDR3 nucleotides read TGTGCCAGTGGGACAGGGAGGTCGGAGTACGAGCAGTACTTC.

V is TRBV5-1 and J is TRBJ1-2, with unresolved D. There are 13 residues in the CDR3. Germline V gives CDR1 SGHRS, CDR2 YFSETQ. V lost 4 bases and J 5 bases, leaving 12 bases between the germline ends. CDR3 sequence (DNA): TGCGCCAGCAGCGATACAGCTCCGTATGGCTACACCTTC. Amino acid sequence: CASSDTAPYGYTF.

The chain joins TRBV30 to TRBJ2-1, with TRBD2 as a possible D gene (6 bases). The CDR3 has 12 amino acids. Trimming left V 3 bases short and J 7 bases short, with 10 bases between. Per germline, CDR1 GTSNPN and CDR2 SVGIG (reference sequence). In nucleotides, the CDR3 is TGTGCCTGGAGGGAGGGGTGGAATGAGCAGTTCTTC. It translates to CAWREGWNEQFF.

This chain links TRBV18 with TRBJ2-5; maybe TRBD1 (6 bases). Germline V gives CDR1 KGHSH, CDR2 LQKENI. Deletions cut 2 bases from V and 4 bases from J, with 8 bases between. There are 13 residues in the CDR3. The CDR3 region has the DNA TGTGCCAGCTCACCAGGGGGCGCAGAGACCCAGTACTTC. This codes for CASSPGGAETQYF.

This clone has more than one count but fewer than ten. The V and J genes are TRBV30 and TRBJ2-7, with D possibly matching TRBD2 (6 bases). The germline V gene encodes CDR1 GTSNPN and CDR2 SVGIG (reference sequence). V dropped 3 bases and J dropped 0 bases, with 15 bases sitting between them. The CDR3 contains 15 residues. In DNA form, the CDR3 reads TGTGCCTGGAGGGAGACGGGAGCCCCCTCCTACGAGCAGTACTTC. The encoded protein is CAWRETGAPSYEQYF.